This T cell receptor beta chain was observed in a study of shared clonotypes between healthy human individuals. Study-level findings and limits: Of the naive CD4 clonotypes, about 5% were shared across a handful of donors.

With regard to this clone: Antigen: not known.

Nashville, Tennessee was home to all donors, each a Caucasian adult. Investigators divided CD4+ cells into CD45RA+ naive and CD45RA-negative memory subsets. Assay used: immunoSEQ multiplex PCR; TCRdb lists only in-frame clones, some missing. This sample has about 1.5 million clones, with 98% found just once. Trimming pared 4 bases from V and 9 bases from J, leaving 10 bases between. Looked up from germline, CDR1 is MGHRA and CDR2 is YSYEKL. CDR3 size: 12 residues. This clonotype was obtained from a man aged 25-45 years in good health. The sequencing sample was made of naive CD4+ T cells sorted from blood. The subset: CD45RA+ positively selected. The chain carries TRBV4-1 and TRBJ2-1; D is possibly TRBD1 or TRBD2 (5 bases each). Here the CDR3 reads CASSPIGTEQFF. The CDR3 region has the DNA TGCGCCAGCAGCCCGATTGGGACTGAGCAGTTCTTC.